This TCR beta chain was captured in a study of blood T cell repertoires in COVID-19. Looking at the study overall: Samples taken during acute and convalescent COVID-19 were collected in the United States, Italy and Spain. Nucleic acid was either cDNA or gDNA, and it came from T cells, B-cell-depleted T cells, or PBMCs.

The trim removed 6 bases at V and 0 bases at J, leaving 3 bases unmatched. This CDR3 has 14 amino acids. Germline V gives CDR1 ENHRY, CDR2 SYGVKD. Under the authors' procedure: Quantification of nucleated cells was approximated via reference gene primer amplification. Sequencing was performed with immunoSEQ multiplex PCR; in TCRdb, only in-frame clones are kept and a portion is missing. V, J and clone size reflect that table, while D and trimming were determined from the DNA. The table has 68,000 or so clones, 85% to 90% seen once. The source of this sequence is a man aged 45 to 65 with acute or convalescent COVID-19. The sequenced sample was peripheral blood. The chain uses TRBV10-3 and TRBJ2-7; 9 bases are a match to TRBD2. The CDR3 region has the DNA TGTGCCATCAGGGCTAGCGGGAACTCCTACGAGCAGTACTTC. Residues: CAIRASGNSYEQYF.